This T cell receptor (beta chain) is from a study of blood T cell repertoires in COVID-19. As for the study in general: Acute and convalescent COVID-19 samples came from the United States, Italy and Spain. From T cells, B-cell-depleted T cells, or PBMCs came the material, which was cDNA or gDNA.

Sequencing was performed with immunoSEQ multiplex PCR; in TCRdb, only in-frame clones are kept and a portion is missing. The sample has under 95,000 clones, 65% to 90% seen once; the top ten hold approximately 18%. Trimming pared 5 bases from V and 10 bases from J, leaving 17 bases between. Germline V gene lookup returns CDR1 SGHAT and CDR2 FQNNGV. This CDR3 is 13 amino acids long. Sequencing used peripheral blood. The rearrangement links TRBV11-2 to TRBJ1-1, with TRBD1 as a possible D gene (6 bases). This receptor was taken from a woman over 75 with acute or convalescent COVID-19. The CDR3 sequence: CASSVRQVIGAFF. For the CDR3, the DNA is TGTGCCAGCAGCGTTCGACAGGTAATCGGAGCTTTCTTT.